These 12 T cell receptor beta chains share one sample of origin, sequenced in a study of long-term antiretroviral therapy in people with HIV (dated by TCRdb to 2021 to 2024). Sequencing of the TRB variable region was done with the immunoSEQ hsTCRB v3.0 assay at survey level resolution. Imported from immuneACCESS, the table was reduced by TCRdb to in-frame sequences with V and J called. These copies leave out some clones; in studies compared against another copy, an unresolved V gene accounts for under half, and the cause of the remainder is not known. For this sample there are about 20,000 clones; around nine tenths appear just once. The ten largest make up about 9% of the sample. The source was unsorted PBMCs, collected 4.2 to 4.5 years before starting antiretroviral therapy. The receptor source for this set is a woman aged 25 to 45 with HIV.

The chain joins TRBV18 to TRBJ2-2; no definite D call. The V and J ends lost 0 bases and 7 bases respectively, with 9 bases between them. The germline V gene encodes CDR1 KGHSH and CDR2 LQKENI. This CDR3 spans 14 amino acids. The CDR3 bases are TGTGCCAGCTCACCACCGTCACAAGTCGGGGAGCTGTTTTTT. Translated, it gives CASSPPSQVGELFF.

CDR3 bases: TGTGCCGGACAGACAGGGGGCATGAATGAGCAGTTCTTC. It specifies CAGQTGGMNEQFF. This chain connects TRBV6-1 to TRBJ2-1; 10 positions agree with TRBD1. Germline CDR1 reads MNHNS; CDR2 reads SASEGT. V gave up 11 bases and J gave up 7 bases; unmatched junction bases: 8. The CDR3 consists of 13 residues.

The chain combines TRBV9 with TRBJ1-3; possibly TRBD1 for D (6 bases). V shed 0 bases and J shed 4 bases, with 11 bases lying between them. Germline CDR1 and CDR2: SGDLS and YYNGEE. This CDR3 has 15 amino acids. The DNA for the CDR3 is TGTGCCAGCAGCGTAGGACAGGCGAGGGGAAACACCATATATTTT. As protein: CASSVGQARGNTIYF.

As DNA, the CDR3 is TGTGCCAGCAGGGATATATGGACCTACGAGCAGTACTTC. It is translated as CASRDIWTYEQYF. V usage is TRBV6-1 and J usage is TRBJ2-7; D remains ambiguous. V dropped 6 bases and J dropped 2 bases, with 11 bases sitting between them. CDR3 length: 13 amino acids. CDR1 MNHNS and CDR2 SASEGT come from the germline V gene.

The gene calls are TRBV14 and TRBJ2-7; possibly TRBD2 for D (5 bases). Germline lookup yields CDR1 SGHDN and CDR2 FVKESK. The V gene lost 0 bases and the J gene lost 0 bases, with 9 bases spanning the gap. CDR3 length: 15 amino acids. CDR3 in DNA: TGTGCCAGCAGCCAAGAAACAGCGGCCTCCTACGAGCAGTACTTC. Translation gives CASSQETAASYEQYF.

The rearrangement uses TRBV19 and TRBJ1-2; perhaps TRBD1 as D (5 bases). CDR1 is LNHDA, CDR2 SQIVND, per germline (reference sequence). Trimming shortened V by 6 bases and J by 6 bases, and 14 bases separated the two germline ends. The CDR3 loop spans 13 amino acids. The CDR3 coding sequence is TGTGCCAGTAGCCCATCCGGGGCGAATGGCTACACCTTC. Amino acid sequence: CASSPSGANGYTF.

The V and J genes are TRBV6-1 and TRBJ1-5, with 11 bases matching TRBD1. This CDR3 is 15 amino acids long. From germline, CDR1 is MNHNS and CDR2 SASEGT. The V and J ends lost 3 bases and 6 bases, in that order; junction bases with no gene match: 4. CDR3 residues: CASSDRDRGSQPQHF. The CDR3 DNA reads as TGTGCCAGCAGTGACCGGGACAGGGGGAGTCAGCCCCAGCATTTT.

The genes are TRBV5-1 and TRBJ1-5; tentatively, D is TRBD1 (6 bases). CDR3 length equals 19 residues. V gave up 8 bases and J gave up 1 base, with 28 bases separating them. Germline lookup yields CDR1 SGHRS and CDR2 YFSETQ. The CDR3 nucleotides read TGCGCCAGGTACAGGACAGAACGTTGGGGAGGTAACAGCAATCAGCCCCAGCATTTT. It translates to CARYRTERWGGNSNQPQHF.

V is TRBV30 and J is TRBJ1-6; D unresolved. Germline V gene data show CDR1 as GTSNPN and CDR2 as SVGIG (reference sequence). V lost 0 bases, J lost 0 bases, and 12 bases lay in between. The CDR3 loop spans 17 amino acids. The CDR3 DNA follows: TGTGCCTGGAGTGTTCACCGTGGGAGCTCCTATAATTCACCCCTCCACTTT. Protein sequence: CAWSVHRGSSYNSPLHF.

The genes are TRBV25-1 and TRBJ2-5; D tentatively fits TRBD1 or TRBD2 (5 bases each). Germline assignment: CDR1 MGHDK and CDR2 SYGVNS. This CDR3 region has 16 residues. V lost 3 bases and J lost 0, with 14 bases in between. The CDR3 DNA is TGTGCCAGCAGTGAGGGGGTAGCGACGTACCAAGAGACCCAGTACTTC. Translated, it gives CASSEGVATYQETQYF.

V is TRBV30 and J is TRBJ1-6; maybe TRBD1 (5 bases). The V gene's germline CDR1 is GTSNPN and CDR2 SVGIG (reference sequence). V was cut by 2 bases and J by 8 bases, with 13 bases left in between. The CDR3 contains 14 residues. This CDR3 reads CAWSLLQGDSPLHF. CDR3 DNA sequence: TGTGCCTGGAGTCTTCTTCAAGGGGATTCACCCCTCCACTTT.

The J gene is TRBJ1-5, the V gene TRBV29-1; D not certain. The germline V gene has CDR1 SQVTM and CDR2 ANQGSEA. V was cut by 5 bases and J by 4 bases, with 9 bases left in between. This CDR3 is 12 amino acids long. CDR3 loop: CSVQAGNQPQHF. In DNA form, the CDR3 reads TGCAGCGTTCAAGCTGGTAATCAGCCCCAGCATTTT.